A single sample gave rise to the 18 T cell receptor beta chains below, sequenced in a study of blood T cell repertoires in COVID-19 (dated by TCRdb to the early 2020s). The library was made by the immunoSEQ multiplex PCR assay. Held by TCRdb, this immuneACCESS table contains in-frame sequences only and omits some clones. Under half of the omission traces to an unresolved V gene where checked; the cause of the rest is unknown. Recorded for this sample are 200,000 to 300,000 clones; approximately 86% of them occurred a single time. The ten top clones hold over 1.5% of the sample. Input material: peripheral blood. The receptors here all came from a man aged 30 to 45 with active or convalescent COVID-19.

The chain uses TRBV24-1 and TRBJ2-3; the D is unclear. Between the trimmed V and J ends, which lost 2 bases and 2 bases, there was a span of 10 bases. The CDR3 is 15 amino acids. Germline V gene lookup returns CDR1 KGHDR and CDR2 SFDVKD. For the CDR3, the DNA is TGTGCCACCAGTGATTCGGCAGGCCTCACAGATACGCAGTATTTT. Its protein is CATSDSAGLTDTQYF.

This sequence joins TRBV11-2 and TRBJ2-1; 11 bases line up with TRBD2. The junction had 12 bases not matched to a gene; V was cut back by 4 bases and J by 1 base. Germline CDR1 reads SGHAT; CDR2 reads FQNNGV. CDR3 length equals 19 residues. The CDR3, as DNA: TGTGCCAGCAGCTCCCCCAGTACTAGCGGGGGAGCATCCTACAATGAGCAGTTCTTC. Protein: CASSSPSTSGGASYNEQFF. Drawing the rest from reference TRBV11-2 and TRBJ2-1, the complete variable domain is EAGVAQSPRYKIIEKRQSVAFWCNPISGHATLYWYQQILGQGPKLLIQFQNNGVVDDSQLPKDRFSAERLKGVDSTLKIQPAKLEDSAVYLCASSSPSTSGGASYNEQFFGPGTRLTVL.

The chain's CDR3 is CASSPSGYEQYF. In nucleotides, the CDR3 is TGTGCCAGCAGCCCCTCGGGCTACGAGCAGTACTTC. The V and J genes are TRBV7-9 and TRBJ2-7; D not certain. The CDR3 runs 12 residues. With 5 bases removed from V and 3 bases from J, the gap between germline ends came to 8 bases. Looked up from germline, CDR1 is SEHNR and CDR2 is FQNEAQ (reference sequence).

Details on this clone: Sequence at one end of the junction differs from germline and may be a read error. This chain uses TRBV6-5 with TRBJ1-5; no firm D call. Germline lookup yields CDR1 MNHEY and CDR2 SVGAGI. This CDR3 is 14 amino acids long. In nucleotides, the CDR3 is TGTGCCAGCAGTAACTCGAGAATGAATCAGCCCCAGCATTTT. Protein product: CASSNSRMNQPQHF.

The chain combines TRBV11-3 with TRBJ1-6; possibly TRBD1 for D (6 bases). Germline CDR1 reads SGHNT; CDR2 reads YENEEA. There are 15 residues in the CDR3. Deletions cut 0 bases from V and 5 bases from J, with 8 bases between. The CDR3 is CASSLDGTHNSPLHF. Here the CDR3 DNA reads TGTGCCAGCAGCTTAGACGGGACACATAATTCACCCCTCCACTTT.

V is TRBV18 and J is TRBJ2-5; D might be TRBD1 (6 bases). Per germline, CDR1 KGHSH and CDR2 LQKENI. The CDR3 loop spans 15 amino acids. V was pared by 3 bases and J by 2 bases, with 13 bases between. CDR3: CASSPLGQLQETQYF. DNA of the CDR3: TGTGCCAGCTCACCCCTCGGACAGCTTCAAGAGACCCAGTACTTC.

This rearrangement joins TRBV5-8 to TRBJ2-5; the D gene is possibly TRBD1 (7 bases). Germline loops: CDR1 SGHTS, CDR2 YDEGEE. Trimming stripped 4 bases from V and 5 bases from J, with 15 bases between. The CDR3 totals 14 residues. CDR3 DNA sequence: TGTGCCAGCAGCGCGGGGACAGTTGAGGAGACCCAGTACTTC. This encodes CASSAGTVEETQYF.

The count of this clone is one. This sequence joins TRBV6-2 or TRBV6-3 and TRBJ1-1; the D is unclear. The CDR3 consists of 18 residues. Per germline, CDR1 MNHEY and CDR2 SVGEGT. V lost 0 bases and J lost 0, with 17 bases in between. The CDR3 spells CASSYSSGYANMNTEAFF. For the CDR3, the DNA is TGTGCCAGCAGTTACTCGTCCGGGTATGCTAACATGAACACTGAAGCTTTCTTT.

The chain has TRBV12-3 or TRBV12-4 and TRBJ2-3; a weak D match, TRBD2 (5 bases). This CDR3 has 12 residues. V gave up 4 bases and J gave up 7 bases, with 9 bases separating them. CDR3 protein: CASSWPGNTQYF. For the CDR3, the DNA is TGTGCCAGCAGTTGGCCCGGGAATACGCAGTATTTT.

This chain joins TRBV3-1 (or the pseudogene TRBV3-2) and TRBJ2-3; TRBD1 is a possible D gene (5 bases). This CDR3 spans 15 amino acids. Trimming took 8 bases from V and 4 from J, leaving 19 bases between them. The germline V gene has CDR1 LGHDT and CDR2 YNNKEL (reference sequence). CDR3 sequence: CASRLSGRMADTQYF. In DNA, the CDR3 is TGTGCCAGCCGATTGTCAGGGCGGATGGCAGATACGCAGTATTTT.

The chain joins TRBV6-1 to TRBJ1-5; weak D call: TRBD1 (6 bases). CDR1 and CDR2 (germline): MNHNS, SASEGT. The CDR3 contains 16 residues. Between the trimmed V and J ends, which lost 3 bases and 0 bases, there was a span of 12 bases. The CDR3 DNA sequence: TGTGCCAGCAGTGACCGTGGACAGTTTAGCAATCAGCCCCAGCATTTT. Translation gives CASSDRGQFSNQPQHF.

This chain uses TRBV11-2 with TRBJ2-1; D is unresolved. Between the trimmed V and J ends, which lost 5 bases and 1 base, there was a span of 6 bases. The CDR3 has 13 amino acids. The germline V gene encodes CDR1 SGHAT and CDR2 FQNNGV. Here the CDR3 reads CASSQASYNEQFF. DNA for the CDR3: TGTGCCAGCAGCCAGGCGTCCTACAATGAGCAGTTCTTC.

The chain has TRBV9 and TRBJ2-3; a weak D match, TRBD2 (6 bases). Germline CDR1 is SGDLS and CDR2 is YYNGEE. The CDR3 consists of 18 residues. V was pared by 0 bases and J by 2 bases, with 19 bases between. As DNA, the CDR3 is TGTGCCAGCAGCGTAGATTCTACGGGGGACCAACCCACAGATACGCAGTATTTT. This translates into CASSVDSTGDQPTDTQYF.

The rearrangement uses TRBV30 and TRBJ1-1; 9 bases are shared with TRBD1. V was clipped by 3 bases and J by 6 bases; unmatched bases: 8. The germline CDR1 and CDR2 sequences are GTSNPN and SVGIG (reference sequence). The CDR3 is 14 residues long. The CDR3 loop is CAWRGQGARAEAFF. The CDR3 DNA is TGTGCCTGGAGGGGACAGGGCGCCAGGGCTGAAGCTTTCTTT.

This rearrangement joins TRBV4-2 to TRBJ2-2; the match to TRBD2 covers 7 bases. CDR3 length equals 18 residues. Germline CDR1 reads LGHNA; CDR2 reads YNFKEQ. Unmatched junction bases numbered 10, after V lost 0 bases and J lost 3 bases. CDR3 residues: CASSQESRASGDTGELFF. The DNA of the CDR3 is TGTGCCAGCAGCCAAGAATCCAGGGCTAGCGGCGACACCGGGGAGCTGTTTTTT.

The V and J genes are TRBV4-2 and TRBJ2-3; 8 positions agree with TRBD2. The CDR3 is made up of 15 amino acids. J gave up 2 bases and V 1 base, and 2 bases lay outside the gene matches. CDR1 and CDR2 from the germline V gene are LGHNA and YNFKEQ. CDR3 region: CASSQAGGPTDTQYF. Written as DNA, the CDR3 is TGTGCCAGCAGCCAAGCGGGGGGGCCCACAGATACGCAGTATTTT.

This clone appeared a few times. This chain connects TRBV5-1 to TRBJ1-6; 7 nucleotides line up with TRBD1. V lost 6 bases and J lost 6; bases outside the gene matches: 9. The CDR3 has 15 residues. CDR1 SGHRS and CDR2 YFSETQ come from the germline V gene. CDR3 sequence: CASTLSDRVNSPLHF. DNA of the CDR3: TGCGCCAGCACCCTATCCGACAGGGTTAATTCACCCCTCCACTTT.

In its sample, this clone was seen once. The rearrangement uses TRBV5-1 and TRBJ2-1; a possible D gene is TRBD2 (6 bases). This CDR3 is built from 15 residues. Per the germline V gene, CDR1 is SGHRS and CDR2 is YFSETQ. Trimming stripped 0 bases from V and 8 bases from J, with 15 bases between. Written as DNA, the CDR3 is TGCGCCAGCAGCTTGGGGCGGGGACGTGGGGATGAGCAGTTCTTC. It yields the protein CASSLGRGRGDEQFF.